A selection of T cell receptor beta chains follows, all from one sample in a study of OX40 agonist ivuxolimab in advanced cancers. Sequenced by immunoSEQ multiplex PCR; TCRdb stores in-frame clones only, minus some. The sample records approximately 90,000 clones, around nine tenths being singletons. Source: CD4+ or CD8+ T cells sorted from blood, taken in a trial of the OX40 agonist ivuxolimab. All receptors derive from an adult with an advanced solid tumor such as melanoma, head and neck, liver or kidney cancer. The conserved cysteine and the conserved F or W are not part of the CDR3 here. Each record gives: CDR3 length, V gene, CDR3 protein.

len: 11
v_gene: TRBV5-5
CDR3aa: ASSLRVTDTQY

len: 12
v_gene: TRBV2
CDR3aa: ASTGQGSYNEQF

len: 12
v_gene: TRBV11-3
CDR3aa: ASSLGQNPDTQY

len: 10
v_gene: TRBV18
CDR3aa: ASSSGLYEQY

len: 12
v_gene: TRBV5-6
CDR3aa: ASSLGWGKETQY

len: 13
v_gene: TRBV9
CDR3aa: ASSVSQSVTGELF

len: 12
v_gene: TRBV19
CDR3aa: ASRSTGESEKLF

len: 13
v_gene: TRBV5-1
CDR3aa: ASSLQGSTNEKLF

len: 9
v_gene: TRBV18
CDR3aa: AAGASYEQY

len: 13
v_gene: TRBV4-3
CDR3aa: ASSQGNREGNEQF

len: 12
v_gene: TRBV6-1
CDR3aa: ASSEGSGGQPQH

len: 19
v_gene: TRBV6-9
CDR3aa: ASNHYSGVRQGIRPKNIQY

len: 14
v_gene: TRBV7-6
CDR3aa: ASSYGIPGLGDEQF

len: 13
v_gene: TRBV11-2
CDR3aa: ASSLSRGVINEQF

len: 12
v_gene: TRBV5-1
CDR3aa: ASRAGRASYEQY